Listed here are 26 T cell receptor beta chains from one sample, sequenced in a study of PD-1 blockade in mismatch repair-deficient tumors. TCRdb's table, derived via immunoSEQ multiplex PCR, lists solely in-frame clones and lacks some. The sample shows 55,000 to 85,000 clones, almost 80% of them seen only once. The material was peripheral blood, obtained 2 weeks after starting pembrolizumab. Source of these receptors: an adult with mismatch repair-deficient cancer.

The table lists this clone with a few counts. V is TRBV5-4 and J is TRBJ2-1; no clear D gene. CDR1 and CDR2 from the germline V gene are SGHNT and YYREEE (reference sequence). V was shortened by 5 bases and J by 0 bases, with 27 bases between the two germline ends. The CDR3 loop spans 20 amino acids. CDR3 nucleotides: TGTGCCAGCAGGTGGCCACAGAGCCTGGTAACTCACAGCTCCTACAATGAGCAGTTCTTC. This translates into CASRWPQSLVTHSSYNEQFF.

The chain employs TRBV7-2 and TRBJ2-4; the D is unclear. CDR1 is SGHTA and CDR2 is FQGNSA in the germline V gene. The V gene lost 2 bases and the J gene lost 3 bases, with 5 bases spanning the gap. The CDR3 spans 13 residues. CDR3 residues: CASSLLGKNIQYF. CDR3 in DNA: TGTGCCAGCAGCTTATTGGGCAAAAACATTCAGTACTTC.

The chain recombines TRBV7-3 with TRBJ2-7; TRBD1 agrees at 10 bases. The germline V gene has CDR1 SGHTA and CDR2 FQGTGA. The CDR3 covers 15 residues. Trimming at V came to 5 bases and at J to 1 base, leaving 5 bases not matched to a gene. The CDR3 spells CASSPGQGGSYEQYF. CDR3 DNA sequence: TGTGCCAGCAGCCCTGGACAGGGGGGTTCCTACGAGCAGTACTTC.

Concerning this clone itself: One end of the junction varies from germline; a read error may be responsible. V gene TRBV7-7 combines with J gene TRBJ2-2, with D maybe TRBD2 (5 bases). Germline CDR1 SSHAT, CDR2 FNYEAQ (reference sequence). The CDR3 is made up of 17 amino acids. CDR3 coding DNA: TGTGCTAGCAGCCCACGAGCCCAAGCGGCGAACACCGGGGAGCTGTTTTTT. Its translation: CASSPRAQAANTGELFF.

J is TRBJ1-1 and V is TRBV11-1, with D uncertain. V was trimmed by 1 base and J by 2 bases, leaving 5 bases between them. CDR3 size: 13 residues. Germline V gives CDR1 SGHAT, CDR2 FQDESV (reference sequence). The CDR3 loop reads CASSLVRNTEAFF. The CDR3 DNA is TGTGCCAGCAGCTTAGTTCGTAACACTGAAGCTTTCTTT.

This clone was detected a few times. V usage is TRBV20-1 and J usage is TRBJ1-4; D is uncertain. In germline, CDR1 is DFQATT, CDR2 SNEGSKA (reference sequence). The CDR3 has 11 amino acids. Deletions cut 4 bases from V and 6 bases from J, with 6 bases between. CDR3 sequence reads: CSAKRDEKLFF. CDR3 nucleotide sequence: TGCAGTGCTAAACGGGATGAAAAACTGTTTTTT.

The chain employs TRBV30 and TRBJ1-1; TRBD1 is a possible D gene (6 bases). V was cut by 0 bases and J by 7 bases, with 15 bases left in between. CDR1 and CDR2 from the germline V gene are GTSNPN and SVGIG (reference sequence). The CDR3 is made up of 14 amino acids. The CDR3 loop is CAWSVLVGGGEAFF. Written as DNA, the CDR3 is TGTGCCTGGAGTGTACTCGTGGGGGGCGGTGAAGCTTTCTTT.

V and J are TRBV7-3 and TRBJ2-3; the D gene could be TRBD1 or TRBD2 (5 bases each). Trimming removed 5 bases from V and 2 bases from J, with 11 bases in between. CDR1 is SGHTA and CDR2 is FQGTGA in the germline V gene. This CDR3 has 14 amino acids. The DNA for the CDR3 is TGTGCCAGCAGCCCGGGGACCTCCACAGATACGCAGTATTTT. Translated: CASSPGTSTDTQYF.

This chain links TRBV14 with TRBJ1-3; D is unresolved. The CDR3 loop spans 13 amino acids. The V end was cut by 0 bases, the J end by 4 bases, with 4 bases between. Germline V CDR1 and CDR2: SGHDN, FVKESK. The CDR3 nucleotides read TGTGCCAGCAGCCAAGATCGAGGAAACACCATATATTTT. Translating it yields CASSQDRGNTIYF.

The sample holds one count of this clone. The rearrangement links TRBV15 to TRBJ2-7, with TRBD1 matching 7 bases. This CDR3 spans 14 amino acids. Unmatched junction bases numbered 10, after V lost 5 bases and J lost 6 bases. Germline V gives CDR1 LNHNV, CDR2 YYDKDF (reference sequence). The CDR3 reads CATSGWDSRSEQYF. The DNA of the CDR3 is TGTGCCACCAGCGGATGGGACAGTCGGTCCGAGCAGTACTTC.

The chain joins TRBV7-8 to TRBJ2-6; no firm D call. V was pared by 2 bases and J by 4 bases, with 18 bases between. The CDR3 contains 18 residues. Germline lookup yields CDR1 SGHVS and CDR2 FQNEAQ. The CDR3 reads CASSLRISPRLGANVLTF. In nucleotides, the CDR3 is TGTGCCAGCAGCTTAAGAATCTCCCCGCGGCTCGGGGCCAACGTCCTGACTTTC. Together with reference TRBV7-8 and TRBJ2-6, the CDR3 gives the full variable domain: GAGVSQSPRYKVAKRGQDVALRCDPISGHVSLFWYQQALGQGPEFLTYFQNEAQLDKSGLPSDRFFAERPEGSVSTLKIQRTQQEDSAVYLCASSLRISPRLGANVLTFGAGSRLTVL.

This clone was seen more than once but under ten times. The chain carries TRBV18 and TRBJ2-7; TRBD2 matches at 10 bases. V lost 3 bases and J lost 6; bases outside the gene matches: 5. This CDR3 region has 14 residues. Germline CDR1 reads KGHSH; CDR2 reads LQKENI. CDR3 in DNA: TGTGCCAGCTCACCGACCGGACTAGCGGCCGAGCAGTACTTC. It translates to CASSPTGLAAEQYF.

The V gene is TRBV7-9, the J gene TRBJ2-3, with 13 positions matching TRBD2. V lost 5 bases, J lost 5 bases, and 7 bases stayed unmatched. Germline V gene sequence: CDR1 SEHNR, CDR2 FQNEAQ (reference sequence). The CDR3 sequence is 16 residues long. CDR3 coding DNA: TGTGCCAGCAGCGGGACTAGCGGGACCCTGGGAGATACGCAGTATTTT. Protein: CASSGTSGTLGDTQYF. The full variable domain, completed using reference TRBV7-9 and TRBJ2-3, is DTGVSQNPRHKITKRGQNVTFRCDPISEHNRLYWYRQTLGQGPEFLTYFQNEAQLEKSRLLSDRFSAERPKGSFSTLEIQRTEQGDSAMYLCASSGTSGTLGDTQYFGPGTRLTVL.

The chain joins TRBV5-4 to TRBJ2-3; 10 nucleotides line up with TRBD2. V shed 4 bases, J shed 2 bases, and the junction held 10 bases outside the gene matches. CDR3 length: 17 amino acids. Germline V gene data show CDR1 as SGHNT and CDR2 as YYREEE (reference sequence). The CDR3 reads CASSPRTSGRYTDTQYF. DNA of the CDR3: TGTGCCAGCAGCCCCAGGACTAGCGGACGGTACACAGATACGCAGTATTTT.

The chain employs TRBV28 and TRBJ2-7; D remains ambiguous. Per germline, CDR1 MDHEN and CDR2 SYDVKM. Trimming left V 5 bases short and J 4 bases short, with 12 bases between. The CDR3 spans 13 residues. CDR3 region: CASSPQEVYEQYF. As DNA, the CDR3 is TGTGCCAGCAGTCCGCAAGAGGTATACGAGCAGTACTTC.

This rearrangement joins TRBV10-1 to TRBJ2-7; D is uncertain. This CDR3 has 12 amino acids. The V and J ends lost 2 bases and 9 bases respectively, with 11 bases between them. CDR1 WNHNN and CDR2 SYGVQD come from the germline V gene (reference sequence). The CDR3 loop reads CASSEVKSGQYF. The CDR3 DNA is TGCGCCAGCAGTGAGGTAAAATCCGGGCAGTACTTC.

The chain uses TRBV10-3 and TRBJ2-7; D perhaps matches TRBD2 (5 bases). The V end lost 3 bases, the J end lost 0 bases, and 15 bases lay between the germline ends. CDR1 and CDR2 (germline): ENHRY, SYGVKD. This CDR3 has 16 residues. In DNA form, the CDR3 reads TGTGCCATCAGTGATCGTGGGAAGCGGAACTCCTACGAGCAGTACTTC. It encodes CAISDRGKRNSYEQYF.

The rearrangement uses TRBV27 and TRBJ2-1; 11 bases are a match to TRBD2. The ends lost 8 bases at V and 0 bases at J; junction bases unmatched: 6. The CDR3 consists of 16 residues. The germline V gene has CDR1 MNHEY and CDR2 SMNVEV (reference sequence). The CDR3 spells CASAKTSGVSYNEQFF. The CDR3 nucleotides read TGTGCCAGCGCAAAGACTAGCGGGGTCTCCTACAATGAGCAGTTCTTC.

The J gene is TRBJ1-4, the V gene TRBV9, with a tentative D call TRBD1 (6 bases). Germline loops: CDR1 SGDLS, CDR2 YYNGEE. The V gene lost 4 bases and the J gene lost 8 bases, with 15 bases spanning the gap. This CDR3 contains 14 residues. The CDR3 bases are TGTGCCAGCAGCACCAGCGGGGGCGGGGAAAAACTGTTTTTT. Amino acid sequence: CASSTSGGGEKLFF.

The chain recombines TRBV5-1 with TRBJ1-1; D is uncertain. The germline V and J ends were trimmed by 0 bases and 5 bases, with 11 bases remaining between them. The V gene's germline CDR1 is SGHRS and CDR2 YFSETQ. The CDR3 extends over 14 amino acids. In DNA, the CDR3 is TGCGCCAGCAGCTTGGGGCGGAGCGCGACTGAAGCTTTCTTT. Amino acid sequence: CASSLGRSATEAFF.

This chain uses TRBV6-6 with TRBJ2-1; 7 bases match TRBD1. CDR3 length: 15 amino acids. J lost 9 bases, V lost 6 bases, and 14 bases had no gene match. Germline loops: CDR1 MNHNY, CDR2 SVGAGI (reference sequence). CDR3 sequence (DNA): TGTGCCAGCAGGGGGCGGACAGGTGACCACGGTGAGCAGTTCTTC. Encoded protein: CASRGRTGDHGEQFF.

Only a few counts were recorded for this clone. The rearrangement uses TRBV11-2 and TRBJ2-5; D call uncertain. V gave up 5 bases and J gave up 4 bases, with 8 bases separating them. This CDR3 region has 12 residues. The germline V gene encodes CDR1 SGHAT and CDR2 FQNNGV. The CDR3 DNA reads TGTGCCAGCAGCCCTGCCCTAGAGACCCAGTACTTC. This codes for CASSPALETQYF.

The rearrangement links TRBV18 to TRBJ1-2, with D possibly TRBD1 on 6 matching bases. This CDR3 has 15 residues. The V end was cut by 3 bases, the J end by 2 bases, with 13 bases between. Germline CDR1 is KGHSH and CDR2 is LQKENI. DNA for the CDR3: TGTGCCAGCTCACCTGCCCTCGGGGGCAACTATGGCTACACCTTC. Protein sequence: CASSPALGGNYGYTF. Supplemented by reference TRBV18 and TRBJ1-2, the full variable domain reads NAGVMQNPRHLVRRRGQEARLRCSPMKGHSHVYWYRQLPEEGLKFMVYLQKENIIDESGMPKERFSAEFPKEGPSILRIQQVVRGDSAAYFCASSPALGGNYGYTFGSGTRLTVV.

V usage is TRBV7-2 and J usage is TRBJ1-5; D is uncertain. The ends were cut back, 1 base at V and 6 bases at J, with 7 bases in the middle. From germline, CDR1 is SGHTA and CDR2 FQGNSA. The CDR3 has 13 amino acids. The CDR3 protein is CASSLDGSQPQHF. In DNA, the CDR3 is TGTGCCAGCAGCTTAGACGGAAGTCAGCCCCAGCATTTT.

V is TRBV27 and J is TRBJ2-7; 14 nucleotides line up with TRBD2. The CDR3 length is 13 residues. V shed 4 bases and J 12 bases; nucleotides not matched to a gene: 5. Germline-derived CDR1 and CDR2 are MNHEY and SMNVEV (reference sequence). The CDR3 nucleotides are TGTGCCAGCAGTTCGGGACTAGCGGGAGTTATGTACTTC. This codes for CASSSGLAGVMYF.

The V gene is TRBV19, the J gene TRBJ2-5, with D perhaps TRBD1 (6 bases). The CDR3 covers 15 residues. The germline CDR1 and CDR2 sequences are LNHDA and SQIVND (reference sequence). V was cut by 5 bases and J by 5 bases, with 18 bases left in between. The CDR3 DNA sequence: TGTGCCAGTAGTGCCCCCCGGACAGACAAGGAGACCCAGTACTTC. Translated, it gives CASSAPRTDKETQYF.